Sequencing of this T cell receptor (beta chain) was carried out in a study of T cells in localized non-small cell lung cancer. Study-wide results and caveats: There were a median roughly 60 of the top 100 tumor clones appearing in adjacent lung.

With respect to this clone: Its antigen is undetermined.

CDR3 size: 16 residues. CDR1 is SEHNR and CDR2 is FQNEAQ in the germline V gene (reference sequence). The V end lost 5 bases, the J end lost 0 bases, and 13 bases lay between the germline ends. Repertoires were generated with immunoSEQ multiplex PCR, while TCRdb's copy carries only in-frame clones and drops some. This table holds more than 45,000 clones, roughly 88% found once. This sequence was found in a man between 40 and 70 years old with stage III lung adenocarcinoma. The V gene is TRBV7-9, the J gene TRBJ2-2, with D possibly being TRBD2 (5 bases). Source: peripheral blood mononuclear cells, taken before any cancer treatment. CDR3 sequence (DNA): TGTGCCAGCAGCCCCCCCCTAGCACCGAACACCGGGGAGCTGTTTTTT. It encodes CASSPPLAPNTGELFF.